This T cell receptor beta chain derives from a study of shared clonotypes between healthy human individuals. Those who donated, Caucasian adults without exception, all lived in Nashville, Tennessee. The study separated CD4+ cells into CD45RA+ naive and CD45RA-negative memory subsets. Points from the study as a whole: It was observed that 4% to 6% of naive CD4 clonotypes were shared across a handful of donors. Specimens sampled were limited to blood, with tissue repertoires likely differing.

The CDR3 has 13 residues. Germline V gene lookup returns CDR1 MGHDK and CDR2 SYGVNS. Trimming took off 4 bases at V and 4 bases at J, with 10 bases between the two ends. Comment on this clone: Its specificity is not known.

Sequencing used immunoSEQ multiplex PCR; TCRdb keeps in-frame clones, though not all of them. The sample records about 1.1 million clones, more than 75% being singletons. Sequencing was done on a sample of memory CD4+ T cells from PBMCs. Subset given: CD45RA-negative fraction. V gene TRBV25-1 combines with J gene TRBJ1-2; no firm D call. This TCR was sampled from a man younger than 30 in good health. Some clones in this sample may be carry-over from other donors' samples. CDR3 nucleotide sequence: TGTGCCAGCAGTGGGGGAGTTGGCTATGGCTACACCTTC. It codes for CASSGGVGYGYTF.